The clone carrying this T cell receptor beta chain was seen only a few times. TCRdb recomputed calls from the 5' RACE reads with MiXCR, one row per CDR3 protein. The repertoire consists of approximately 700,000 distinct CDR3 sequences, with 18% occurring once and the leading ten covering around 13%. The length of the CDR3 is 16 residues. Germline CDR1 and CDR2: SGHTA and FQGNSA. The V and J ends lost 4 bases and 3 bases, in that order; junction bases with no gene match: 11. The entry originates in a study of identical twins. These data also featured in a second study, about T cells expressing NK-cell markers.

This rearrangement joins TRBV7-2 to TRBJ2-7; 8 bases fit TRBD2. The TCR originated in a woman in her late teens or twenties in good health. Source material: PBMCs. CDR3 residues: CASSWWGSGTNYEQYF. The DNA of the CDR3 is TGTGCCAGCAGCTGGTGGGGTAGCGGGACAAACTACGAGCAGTACTTC. Full variable domain (remainder filled in from reference TRBV7-2 and TRBJ2-7): GAGVSQSPSNKVTEKGKDVELRCDPISGHTALYWYRQSLGQGLEFLIYFQGNSAPDKSGLPSDRFSAERTGGSVSTLTIQRTQQEDSAVYLCASSWWGSGTNYEQYFGPGTRLTVT.